The sequence of this T cell receptor beta chain was determined in a study of blood T cells in healthy people across ages. Study results and caveats: Estimated diversity across one million T cells was deemed an underestimate. Any conclusive comparison of naive versus antigen-experienced cells was prevented by using unsorted PBMCs.

CDR1 SGHTA and CDR2 FQGNSA come from the germline V gene. With 7 bases clipped from V and 2 bases from J, the junction kept 9 bases outside the gene matches. CDR3 length: 15 residues. The individuals who served as donors were healthy Caucasians living in Russia, aged about 6 to 100. Isolation recovered at least 6.5 million PBMCs from every sample. Comments on this clonotype: Its antigen is undetermined.

The use of a sample-barcoded 5' primer and a J-beta primer mix characterized a second PCR of roughly 6 to 12 cycles. TCRdb reprocessed the 5' RACE reads with MiXCR, giving one entry per CDR3 protein. Among some 670,000 distinct CDR3 sequences, roughly half were seen once, and the ten largest hold roughly 14%. J is TRBJ2-7 and V is TRBV7-2, with TRBD1 identical over 9 bases. This TCR derives from an elderly woman in good health. The sample was blood. The chain's CDR3 is CASNEGQGNPYEQYF. CDR3 DNA: TGTGCCAGCAACGAAGGACAGGGGAATCCCTACGAGCAGTACTTC.